The 3 T cell receptor beta chains presented below share a single source sample, sequenced in a study of cytotoxic CD8 clonotypes in ibrutinib-treated CLL. TCRdb keeps only in-frame clones here, not all; method: immunoSEQ multiplex PCR. The sample lists hundreds of thousands of clones, around four fifths occurring once. Specimen: PBMCs, collected before ibrutinib treatment. The receptors were sampled from a human donor with chronic lymphocytic leukemia.

The rearrangement links TRBV7-2 to TRBJ1-4; 7 bases map to TRBD1. The CDR3 is 19 amino acids. Germline V gene data show CDR1 as SGHTA and CDR2 as FQGNSA. The V and J ends lost 1 base and 0 bases, in that order; junction bases with no gene match: 11. CDR3 amino acids: CASSLGPGTVGTTNEKLFF. CDR3 DNA: TGTGCCAGCAGCTTAGGGCCCGGGACAGTTGGGACAACTAATGAAAAACTGTTTTTT.

This clone has just a few counts. The rearrangement joins TRBV9 to TRBJ2-7, with 8 bases identical to TRBD1. This CDR3 spans 16 amino acids. In germline, CDR1 is SGDLS, CDR2 YYNGEE. V shed 4 bases and J 2 bases; nucleotides not matched to a gene: 11. As DNA, the CDR3 is TGTGCCAGCAGCTCCGCACAGACAGGGGCGCCCTACGAGCAGTACTTC. Translated, it gives CASSSAQTGAPYEQYF.

The V call is TRBV4-3, the J call TRBJ2-5, with 7 bases identical to TRBD2. The length of the CDR3 is 17 residues. The germline V gene has CDR1 LGHNA and CDR2 YSLEER. Unmatched junction bases numbered 16, after V lost 4 bases and J lost 5 bases. CDR3 residues: CASSLNSRSGRRETQYF. The CDR3 coding sequence is TGCGCCAGCAGCCTAAATAGCCGGTCCGGGAGGAGGGAGACCCAGTACTTC.